Sequencing of this T cell receptor (beta chain) was carried out in a study of Graves' ophthalmopathy and Graves' hyperthyroidism. Study-level information: Calling hyperthyroidism stable required that no ophthalmopathy show up within 18 months of follow-up.

Uncontrolled infections, pregnancy, lactation or other autoimmune diseases led to patient exclusion. Findings of the study overall: Ophthalmopathy progression was predicted by the model at 70.59% sensitivity and about 79% specificity. Blood shared most expanded thyroid clonotypes above 0.001 frequency.

This clonotype came up a few times. No antigen is known for it. The length of the CDR3 is 13 residues. CDR1 and CDR2 from the germline V gene are DFQATT and SNEGSKA (reference sequence). V gave up 5 bases and J gave up 0 bases; unmatched junction bases: 3. RNA served as the template for amplifying TCR beta CDR3 regions. After a first-round RT-PCR with HTBI primers, a second-round multiplex PCR was run. TCRdb itself ran the multiplex PCR reads through MiXCR, one entry per CDR3 protein. There are around 1.1 million distinct CDR3 sequences in the sample; about 40% occur only once, and around 10% lies in the top ten.

Material for sequencing was peripheral blood or thyroid tissue (not recorded which). V gene TRBV20-1 combines with J gene TRBJ1-1; 7 nucleotides agree with TRBD1. The sequence was obtained from an adult man with Graves' hyperthyroidism. The CDR3 coding sequence is TGCAGTGCTGGGGGACAGTTGAACACTGAAGCTTTCTTT. This sequence encodes CSAGGQLNTEAFF.